This TCR beta chain was captured by sequencing in a study of blood T cells in healthy people across ages (dated by TCRdb to 2014 to 2015). Some background on the complete study: In model experiments, roughly one uniquely barcoded TCR beta cDNA molecule per two T cells was captured by template switching. Using deep sequencing normalized with unique cDNA molecular identifiers, the study measured how TCR beta repertoire diversity changes with age. The donors were split into four age groups: young (average 16 years), middle-aged (39), aged (roughly 60) and long-lived (approximately 89). Two additional independent replicas of 1 million unique cDNA reads from the same blood draw were analyzed for two donors (one aged 18 to 30 and one aged 80 or older). General study outcomes and caveats: Donor CMV infection status was unknown, potentially confounding age-related changes in expanded clonotypes. As age increased, observed TCR beta diversity per million T cells dropped in a roughly linear way, and a significant reduction was already evident by age around 41. Compared with the aged group, the long-lived group had more naive CD4+ T cells, fewer expanded clones and increased TCR diversity, a pattern suggesting age selection. A strong correlation was found between observed TCR beta diversity and the percentage of naive T cells measured by flow cytometry. Estimates of total diversity based on one million sequenced T cells were regarded as lower bounds and as underestimates. Bulk unsorted PBMC profiling prevented conclusive comparison of naive and antigen-experienced compartments.

The roughly 39 donors, aged roughly 6 to 95 years, were systemically healthy Caucasian individuals from Russia. Around 10 milliliters of peripheral blood were collected from each donor into EDTA-treated Vacutainer tubes. Ficoll-Paque density-gradient centrifugation was used to isolate PBMCs, with at least 7 million per sample. Total RNA, at least 6 micrograms per sample, was extracted from PBMCs with Trizol reagent. For every donor, flow cytometry on a PBMC aliquot measured the percentage of naive CD45RAhigh/CD27high T cells. The CDR3, cysteine through phenylalanine, is 16 amino acids long. This entry keeps only the CDR3 DNA: 48 bases, framed from base 1. V is cut by 5 bases and J by 1 base, and the space between the germline ends is 15 bases. Looking up the germline V gene (reference sequence) yields CDR1 SEHNR and CDR2 FQNEAQ. Libraries were prepared through 5' RACE. Instrument used: Illumina HiSeq 2500. The second PCR ran for roughly 7 to 11 cycles and used a J-beta primer mix along with a sample-barcoded 5' primer. A unique molecular identifier was introduced onto each TCR beta cDNA molecule by a template-switch 5' adaptor carrying 12 random nucleotides. Each sample yielded at least 2.5 million CDR3-containing paired-end reads. The Mint cDNA synthesis kit, primed by a TRBC-specific oligonucleotide, was used to synthesize first-strand cDNA from all RNA. After uracil-DNA glycosylase treatment, a first 18-cycle PCR used universal primers M1SS and BC2_uni_R on all cDNA. In the original analysis: For normalization, 1 million high-quality reads, each with a distinct molecular identifier, were randomly selected from each sample. Reads with shared molecular identifiers were discarded instead of being binned into consensus sequences. MiTCR, with a Q25 quality threshold and the strictest error-elimination algorithm, was used for CDR3 identification, clonotype clustering and error correction. A nonparametric unseen species model with Euler transformation was used to estimate a lower bound on total TCR beta diversity. TCRdb passed the public sequencing reads through fastp at Q25 and MiXCR, retaining productive beta sequences. Each entry is one CDR3 protein sequence, shown with its most common DNA and genes. TCRdb's processing, not the authors' own work, is the source of the V and J calls. The sample data list fewer than 1,200,000 distinct CDR3 sequences, and almost 25% of these were observed just once. The ten largest clonotypes hold about 0.72% of the sample.

A few counts support this clonotype. Its antigen is still unknown. Per-base qualities were not stored, and no clone one base away is much larger. This same sample was also taken into another study, of T cells of mothers and their children. As the second study states: The donors were nine systemically healthy Caucasian individuals, made up of three mothers and their six children. cDNA synthesis consumed the entire amount of extracted RNA, loaded at around 1.4 ug RNA in each 15 ul reaction. In the second PCR, the M1S primer added sample barcodes and 2-4 random nucleotides. Over 10 million TCR beta CDR3 reads came from each mother, compared with about 3.2 million reads from each child. TCR recombination output is similarly shaped by thymic selection in related and unrelated pairs, with a minor effect exerted by inherited differences. Normalized repertoire overlap was always found to be slightly, but never significantly, higher in related mother-child pairs than in unrelated mother-child pairs. No persistent microchimeric T cell clones were found, with a detection sensitivity of 75 to 100 clones per million clonotypes. To look for features that set related mother-child pairs apart from unrelated individuals, the researchers ran deep NGS to compare the TCR beta repertoires of mothers and children. The mean age was around 42 +/- 4 years for the mothers and approximately 11 +/- 4 years for the children. After adapters were ligated using NEBNext reagents, the libraries underwent 100+100 nt paired-end sequencing on an Illumina HiSeq 2000. To prevent cross-contamination, the mother and child libraries were prepared one month apart and sequenced in separate runs. For each donor, somewhere between roughly 450,000 and 2,100,000 distinct TCR beta clonotypes were identified. Naive TCR beta clonotypes were estimated from low-frequency clonotypes matched to each donor's FACS-determined naive share, without sorting.

Sample: blood. This clonotype was sampled from a girl aged 2-10 years in good health. This chain is built from TRBV7-9 and TRBJ1-3; the D region possibly corresponds to TRBD1 (6 bases align). The CDR3 region has the sequence CASSDSPDRSGNTIYF. The base sequence is TGTGCCAGCAGCGACTCACCAGACAGGTCTGGAAACACCATATATTTT.